The 5 T cell receptor beta chains below come from one sample, sequenced in a study of neurological immune-mediated disorders. TCRdb independently ran MiXCR on the 5' RACE reads; one entry per CDR3 protein. The sample includes about 70,000 distinct CDR3 sequences, more than 4.5% of them seen just once. Sequencing used PBMCs. The receptors were sampled from a human donor with multiple sclerosis. The donor label of this sample is uncertain.

In this sample, this clonotype turned up many times. V and J are TRBV5-5 and TRBJ2-1, with 8 bases matching TRBD2. The germline V gene has CDR1 SGHKS and CDR2 YYEKEE (reference sequence). V gave up 4 bases and J gave up 7 bases; unmatched junction bases: 13. CDR3 size: 16 residues. CDR3 nucleotide sequence: TGTGCCAGCAGCAGCTTGGAACGGGGGGGATGGAATGAGCAGTTCTTC. Protein sequence: CASSSLERGGWNEQFF.

This chain connects TRBV5-1 to TRBJ1-2; 9 nucleotides line up with TRBD1. Germline V gene lookup returns CDR1 SGHRS and CDR2 YFSETQ. Losses at the gene ends were 0 bases for V and 6 bases for J; bases not matched to a gene: 3. The CDR3 length is 14 residues. The CDR3 nucleotides are TGCGCCAGCAGCTTGGCGGGACAGGGTAATGGCTACACCTTC. Its translation is CASSLAGQGNGYTF. Using reference TRBV5-1 and TRBJ1-2 for the parts outside the CDR3, the full variable domain is KAGVTQTPRYLIKTRGQQVTLSCSPISGHRSVSWYQQTPGQGLQFLFEYFSETQRNKGNFPGRFSGRQFSNSRSEMNVSTLELGDSALYLCASSLAGQGNGYTFGSGTRLTVV.

This clonotype was seen ten or more times. The gene calls are TRBV5-1 and TRBJ1-1; D uncertain. Germline values: CDR1 SGHRS, CDR2 YFSETQ. Trimming removed 0 bases at V and 0 bases at J, with 6 bases between. This CDR3 is 14 amino acids long. In DNA, the CDR3 is TGCGCCAGCAGCTTGGAACTGTTGAACACTGAAGCTTTCTTT. Protein: CASSLELLNTEAFF.

This clonotype was seen at least ten times. CDR3 bases: TGTGCCAGCAACGCCCTTCCGACCAGCTACACCTTC. Its protein is CASNALPTSYTF. The rearrangement uses TRBV6-6 and TRBJ1-2, with D unclear. This CDR3 has 12 residues. The V gene's germline CDR1 is MNHNY and CDR2 SVGAGI (reference sequence). V lost 7 bases and J 9 bases, leaving 15 bases between the germline ends.

The chain links TRBV6-5 to TRBJ2-5; D is perhaps TRBD1 (6 bases). Germline V gene lookup returns CDR1 MNHEY and CDR2 SVGAGI. This CDR3 spans 15 amino acids. V lost 0 bases and J 5 bases, leaving 13 bases between the germline ends. This CDR3 is CASSYSGQGPETQYF. The CDR3 DNA sequence: TGTGCCAGCAGTTACTCGGGTCAGGGGCCCGAGACCCAGTACTTC.